Listed below are T cell receptor beta chains from one sample, sequenced in a study of regulatory T cells in long-lasting Graves disease. A single record per CDR3 protein comes from TCRdb applying MiXCR to the multiplex PCR reads. The sample includes a few hundred thousand distinct CDR3 sequences, 21% seen only once; the top ten take roughly 13%. The sequenced sample was peripheral blood mononuclear cells (PBMCs), obtained when the disease was refractory, from a patient treated with antithyroid drugs. The origin of the receptors is a female donor with Graves disease. Both conserved end residues are part of each CDR3. The D gene is left open where the match is weak. Size values are once, few and many counts, or a class for expanded clones, and some rows have none.

V	J	D	size	CDR3	DNA
TRBV19	TRBJ1-2	TRBD1	NA	CASSIGTGAFVYGYTF	TGTGCCAGTAGTATAGGGACAGGGGCATTCGTCTATGGCTACACCTTC
TRBV5-1	TRBJ1-5	NA	many	CASSLGGFDQPQHF	TGCGCCAGCAGCTTGGGAGGGTTTGATCAGCCCCAGCATTTT
TRBV11-2	TRBJ1-6	TRBD1	NA	CASSSTYRDRNSPLHF	TGTGCCAGCAGCTCAACCTACCGGGACAGGAATTCACCCCTCCACTTT
TRBV9	TRBJ2-2	NA	NA	CASSVAPGPGTGELFF	TGTGCCAGCAGCGTAGCTCCGGGGCCGGGCACCGGGGAGCTGTTTTTT
TRBV7-9	TRBJ1-2	NA	NA	CASSSPTGTDSYGYTF	TGTGCCAGCAGCTCTCCCACCGGGACGGACTCTTACGGCTACACCTTC
TRBV4-1	TRBJ1-1	NA	NA	CASRQQTLNTEAFF	TGCGCCAGCAGGCAACAGACTTTGAACACTGAAGCTTTCTTT
TRBV2	TRBJ1-5	NA	many	CASSTGLSNQPQHF	TGTGCCAGCAGTACGGGCCTTAGCAATCAGCCCCAGCATTTT
TRBV11-3	TRBJ2-1	NA	few	CASSLGRNNEQFF	TGTGCCAGCAGCTTGGGACGGAACAATGAGCAGTTCTTC
TRBV28	TRBJ1-5	NA	NA	CAGKDGYQPQHF	TGTGCCGGCAAGGACGGATACCAGCCCCAGCATTTT
TRBV7-9	TRBJ1-4	NA	many	CASSLALRGNEKLFF	TGTGCCAGCAGCTTAGCCCTGCGGGGGAATGAAAAACTGTTTTTT
TRBV5-6	TRBJ2-5	NA	NA	CASSFRGTLRIETQYF	TGTGCCAGCAGCTTCAGAGGGACCCTTCGGATAGAGACCCAGTACTTC
TRBV28	TRBJ2-5	TRBD2	many	CASSFGGRKETQYF	TGTGCCAGCAGTTTTGGCGGGAGGAAAGAGACCCAGTACTTC
TRBV7-9	TRBJ2-1	TRBD2	few	CASSWGLAGGNEQFF	TGTGCCAGCAGCTGGGGACTAGCGGGAGGGAATGAGCAGTTCTTC
TRBV29-1	TRBJ2-7	NA	many	CSVGTGVGSHEQYF	TGCAGCGTAGGAACAGGGGTCGGGAGCCACGAGCAGTACTTC
TRBV2	TRBJ2-5	NA	NA	CASSEGGAGGQETQYF	TGTGCCAGCAGTGAAGGGGGGGCAGGGGGCCAAGAGACCCAGTACTTC
TRBV2	TRBJ1-2	NA	many	CASSSLRGAYGYTF	TGTGCCAGCAGCTCTCTTCGGGGGGCGTATGGCTACACCTTC
TRBV20-1	TRBJ2-3	NA	few	CSAAADTQYF	TGCAGTGCAGCGGCAGATACGCAGTATTTT
TRBV7-9	TRBJ2-7	NA	NA	CASSLEESFYEQYF	TGTGCCAGCAGCTTAGAGGAGTCCTTCTACGAGCAGTACTTC
TRBV11-2	TRBJ2-3	TRBD2	NA	CASSLSSGAYTDTQYF	TGTGCCAGCAGCTTGTCTAGCGGGGCCTACACAGATACGCAGTATTTT
TRBV25-1	TRBJ2-1	NA	NA	CASSAYSSPYNEQFF	TGTGCCAGCAGTGCTTACTCGTCCCCCTACAATGAGCAGTTCTTC
TRBV7-3	TRBJ2-5	TRBD1	many	CASSRTGSKTETQYF	TGTGCCAGCAGCCGGACAGGGAGTAAGACGGAGACCCAGTACTTC
TRBV27	TRBJ1-4	NA	many	CASSRTVGRPATNEKLFF	TGTGCCAGCAGTCGGACGGTGGGACGACCTGCAACTAATGAAAAACTGTTTTTT
TRBV29-1	TRBJ2-7	TRBD1	many	CSVEEGQGKPYEQYF	TGCAGCGTTGAAGAAGGACAGGGAAAACCCTACGAGCAGTACTTC
TRBV11-2	TRBJ1-4	NA	many	CASSFRGQSNEKLFF	TGTGCCAGCAGCTTCCGTGGACAGTCTAATGAAAAACTGTTTTTT
TRBV28	TRBJ1-2	TRBD1	few	CASSSGGMWGYTF	TGTGCCAGCAGCTCAGGGGGCATGTGGGGCTACACCTTC
TRBV24-1	TRBJ2-5	NA	NA	CATSDDRRPQETQYF	TGTGCCACCAGTGATGATAGGAGACCCCAAGAGACCCAGTACTTC
TRBV4-2	TRBJ1-5	NA	few	CASSQDQGSNQPQHF	TGTGCCAGCAGCCAAGACCAGGGGAGCAATCAGCCCCAGCATTTT
TRBV2	TRBJ2-5	NA	many	CASSGGTAETQYF	TGTGCCAGCAGTGGAGGGACGGCAGAGACCCAGTACTTC
TRBV10-3	TRBJ2-5	TRBD1	many	CAISDLRTGAWETQYF	TGTGCCATCAGTGATCTCCGGACAGGGGCATGGGAGACCCAGTACTTC
TRBV2	TRBJ1-6	TRBD1	many	CASTLGTGGFPLHF	TGTGCCAGCACCCTCGGGACAGGGGGGTTTCCCCTCCACTTT
TRBV29-1	TRBJ2-2	NA	few	CSVAILASTGELFF	TGCAGCGTTGCCATACTAGCAAGCACCGGGGAGCTGTTTTTT
TRBV2	TRBJ2-7	NA	once	CASSPPLTSVENEQYF	TGTGCCAGCAGCCCTCCCTTGACGTCGGTGGAGAACGAGCAGTACTTC
TRBV6-1	TRBJ2-5	NA	many	CASREGPRQYF	TGTGCCAGCAGGGAGGGTCCGAGGCAGTACTTC
TRBV28	TRBJ2-2	TRBD2	many	CASSSASGRNAGELFF	TGTGCCAGCAGTTCCGCTAGCGGTCGGAATGCCGGGGAGCTGTTTTTT
TRBV28	TRBJ2-5	TRBD2	many	CASSSSGTSGIGLQETQYF	TGTGCCAGCAGTAGCTCCGGGACTAGCGGGATCGGACTACAAGAGACCCAGTACTTC
TRBV18	TRBJ1-1	NA	NA	CASSPMTVPNTEAFF	TGTGCCAGCTCACCAATGACCGTTCCGAACACTGAAGCTTTCTTT
TRBV24-1	TRBJ2-2	NA	many	CATSGTEGGELFF	TGTGCCACCAGTGGGACGGAAGGCGGGGAGCTGTTTTTT
TRBV6-1	TRBJ1-2	NA	many	CASSEAGDYGYTF	TGTGCCAGCAGTGAAGCGGGCGACTATGGCTACACCTTC
TRBV7-2	TRBJ1-2	NA	NA	CASSFHTVYGYTF	TGTGCCAGCAGCTTCCACACGGTCTATGGCTACACCTTC
TRBV14	TRBJ1-3	NA	NA	CASSQEKGAGNTIYF	TGTGCCAGCAGCCAAGAGAAGGGTGCCGGAAACACCATATATTTT